Here is one T cell receptor beta chain with its context. Its cognate antigen is unknown. Using its own MiXCR run on the RT-PCR reads, TCRdb lists one record per CDR3 protein. This sample has 700,000 to 800,000 distinct CDR3 sequences; about a fifth occur once, and the top ten carry about 11%. The data stem from a study of response to subunit inactivated influenza vaccine. The CDR3 sequence is 15 residues long. Trimming left V 8 bases short and J 1 base short, with 17 bases between. Germline values: CDR1 SNHLY, CDR2 FYNNEI. Regarding the study as a whole: Few additional T cells are recruited per seasonal influenza vaccination, authors suggested.

The receptor comes from a man in his forties or fifties who received an inactivated influenza vaccine. V and J are TRBV2 and TRBJ1-1, with D possibly being TRBD1 (5 bases). The sample here was PBMCs from blood, taken less than 6 days after vaccination. CDR3 loop: CASSPGPGPNTEAFF. In nucleotides, the CDR3 is TGTGCCAGCTCCCCCGGGCCAGGGCCGAACACTGAAGCTTTCTTT.